This T cell receptor (beta chain) was found in a study of shared clonotypes between healthy human individuals. Each subset's genomic DNA was shared equally among a number of immunoSEQ plates. As handled by the study authors: Filtering was not the same, since immunoSEQ gave junction-only sequences without quality scores. Libraries were prepared by immunoSEQ multiplex PCR; TCRdb keeps only in-frame clonotypes and omits some of them. V, J and clone size are taken as reported in that table, and D and trimming were inferred from the DNA itself. This sample has some 660,000 clones, with 73% found just once. This CDR3 contains 16 residues. V lost 8 bases and J lost 4; bases outside the gene matches: 11. In germline, CDR1 is LNHDA, CDR2 SQIVND (reference sequence).

This receptor was taken from a woman aged 25 to 39 in good health. The chain uses TRBV19 and TRBJ1-5; 10 bases are a match to TRBD1. Sample: memory CD4+ T cells sorted from blood. Subset in this sample: CD45RA-negative fraction. The CDR3 DNA follows: TGTGCCAGTCAGGTCGGGGACAGGGGATGGAATCAGCCCCAGCATTTT. This gives the protein CASQVGDRGWNQPQHF.